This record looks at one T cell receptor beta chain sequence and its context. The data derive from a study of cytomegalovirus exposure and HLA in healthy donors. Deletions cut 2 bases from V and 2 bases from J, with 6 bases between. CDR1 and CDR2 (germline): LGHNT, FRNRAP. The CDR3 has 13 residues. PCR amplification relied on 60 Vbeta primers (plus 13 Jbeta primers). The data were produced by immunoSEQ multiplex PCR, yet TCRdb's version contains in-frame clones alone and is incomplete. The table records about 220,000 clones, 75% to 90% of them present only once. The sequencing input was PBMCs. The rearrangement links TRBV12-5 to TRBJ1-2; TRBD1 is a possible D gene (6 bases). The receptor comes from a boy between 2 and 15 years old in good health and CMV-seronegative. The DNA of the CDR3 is TGTGCTAGTGGTTTGACAGGGAACTATGGCTACACCTTC. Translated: CASGLTGNYGYTF.